This T cell receptor (beta chain) was retrieved from a study of T cells in tumors after PD-1 blockade. Study information: Either cemiplimab 350 mg every 2 weeks or pembrolizumab 200 mg every 3 weeks was given. Daily vismodegib 150 mg continued in a subset of anti-PD-1-treated patients. Points from the study as a whole: Around 37% of tumor TCR clonotypes were also found in blood.

Assay: immunoSEQ multiplex PCR; the TCRdb copy retains only in-frame clones and omits some. The sample records tens of thousands of clones, under 80% being singletons. V gave up 3 bases and J gave up 6 bases; unmatched junction bases: 9. Germline assignment: CDR1 WNHNN and CDR2 SYGVQD (reference sequence). The CDR3 is made up of 15 amino acids. Notes on this clone: What it binds is not known.

This TCR came from a human donor with basal cell carcinoma. Specimen: PBMCs, collected after anti-PD-1 treatment. The chain carries TRBV10-1 and TRBJ2-7; 9 nucleotides line up with TRBD2. The CDR3 region has the DNA TGCGCCAGCAGTGATGGCGGGGGGGCAGAGTTCGAGCAGTACTTC. Translating gives CASSDGGGAEFEQYF.